This T cell receptor beta chain comes out of a study of control samples from healthy donors and cancer patients. Measured with immunoSEQ multiplex PCR; TCRdb has only the in-frame clones, and not every one. The data hold some 200,000 clones, with roughly 94% observed a single time. The CDR3 spans 15 residues. V dropped 4 bases and J dropped 1; count of bases not matched to a gene: 3. Per the germline V gene, CDR1 is SGHTA and CDR2 is FQGNSA. This TCR was sampled from a man aged 45-60 years in good health. The chain combines TRBV7-2 with TRBJ2-2; 7 bases fit TRBD1. The sequenced sample was blood. CDR3 region: CASSWYRGNTGELFF. The CDR3 bases are TGTGCCAGCAGCTGGTACAGGGGGAACACCGGGGAGCTGTTTTTT. The complete variable domain, with remaining parts taken from reference TRBV7-2 and TRBJ2-2, reads GAGVSQSPSNKVTEKGKDVELRCDPISGHTALYWYRQSLGQGLEFLIYFQGNSAPDKSGLPSDRFSAERTGGSVSTLTIQRTQQEDSAVYLCASSWYRGNTGELFFGEGSRLTVL.